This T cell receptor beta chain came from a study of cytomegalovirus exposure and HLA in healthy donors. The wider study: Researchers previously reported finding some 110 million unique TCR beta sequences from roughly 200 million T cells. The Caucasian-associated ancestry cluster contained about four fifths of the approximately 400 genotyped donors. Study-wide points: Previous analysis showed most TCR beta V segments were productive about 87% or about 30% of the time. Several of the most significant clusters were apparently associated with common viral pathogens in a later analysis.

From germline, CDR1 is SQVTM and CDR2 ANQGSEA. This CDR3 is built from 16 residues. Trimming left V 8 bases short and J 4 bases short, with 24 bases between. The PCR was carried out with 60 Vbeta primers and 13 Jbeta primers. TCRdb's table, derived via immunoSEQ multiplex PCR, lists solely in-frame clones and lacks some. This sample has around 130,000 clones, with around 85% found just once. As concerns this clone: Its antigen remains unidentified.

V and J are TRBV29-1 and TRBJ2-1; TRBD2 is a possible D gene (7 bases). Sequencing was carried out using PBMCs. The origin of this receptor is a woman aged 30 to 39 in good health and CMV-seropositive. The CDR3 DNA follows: TGCAGCTATGGGGGGGGGTGGACAGACGCTTACAATGAGCAGTTCTTC. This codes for CSYGGGWTDAYNEQFF.